This T cell receptor (beta chain) was captured by sequencing in a study of blood T cell repertoires in COVID-19. Study summary: COVID-19 samples from acute and convalescent phases originated in the United States, Italy and Spain.

In the original analysis: Researchers report that nucleated cell counts were estimated from reference gene primer amplification. Only in-frame clones appear in the TCRdb table, and some are missing; sequencing was by immunoSEQ multiplex PCR. V and J calls and clone size are copied from that table; D and trimming were computed from the DNA. The table records about 270,000 clones, roughly 85% of them present only once. Ages ranged from roughly 18 to 100 years, with residence in 24 US areas. In assigning cohorts, the study relied on participant-reported clinical history. Germline loops: CDR1 SGHTA, CDR2 FQGNSA. There are 15 residues in the CDR3. Trimming left V 5 bases short and J 6 bases short, with 18 bases between.

Material: PBMCs or T cells enriched from blood (not recorded which). V usage is TRBV7-2 and J usage is TRBJ2-3, with D possibly TRBD2 on 6 matching bases. The clonotype was recovered from a woman in her forties or fifties with acute COVID-19. CDR3 coding DNA: TGTGCCAGCAGCCTCGTGGGACTCGCCCCGGATACGCAGTATTTT. Amino acids: CASSLVGLAPDTQYF.